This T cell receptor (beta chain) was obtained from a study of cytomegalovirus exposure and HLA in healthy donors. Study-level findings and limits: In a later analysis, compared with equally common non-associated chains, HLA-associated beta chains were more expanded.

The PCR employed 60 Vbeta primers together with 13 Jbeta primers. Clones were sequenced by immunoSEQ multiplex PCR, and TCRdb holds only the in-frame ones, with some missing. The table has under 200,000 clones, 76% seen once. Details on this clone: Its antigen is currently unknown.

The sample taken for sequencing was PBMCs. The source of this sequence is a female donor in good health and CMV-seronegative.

For the CDR3, the DNA is TGTGCCAGCAGTTTATCGGGACAGGGGATCTGGAGCAATCAGCCCCAGCATTTT. It is translated as CASSLSGQGIWSNQPQHF. The chain has TRBV28 and TRBJ1-5; 10 bases match TRBD1. Per germline, CDR1 MDHEN and CDR2 SYDVKM. V was clipped by 1 base and J by 1 base; unmatched bases: 7. The CDR3 spans 18 residues.